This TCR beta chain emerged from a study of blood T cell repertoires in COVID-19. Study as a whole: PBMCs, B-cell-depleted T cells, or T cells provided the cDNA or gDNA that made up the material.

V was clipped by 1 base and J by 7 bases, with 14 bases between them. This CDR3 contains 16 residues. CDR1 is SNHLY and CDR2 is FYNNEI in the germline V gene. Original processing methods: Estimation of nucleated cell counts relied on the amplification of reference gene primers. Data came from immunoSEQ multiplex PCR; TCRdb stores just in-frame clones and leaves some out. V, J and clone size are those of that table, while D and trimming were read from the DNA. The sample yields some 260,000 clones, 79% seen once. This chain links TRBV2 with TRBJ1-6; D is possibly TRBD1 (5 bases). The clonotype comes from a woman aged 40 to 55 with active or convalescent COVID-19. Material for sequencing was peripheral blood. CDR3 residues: CASSEGRGTLNSPLHF. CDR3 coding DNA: TGTGCCAGCAGTGAAGGTCGGGGGACCCTGAATTCACCCCTCCACTTT.